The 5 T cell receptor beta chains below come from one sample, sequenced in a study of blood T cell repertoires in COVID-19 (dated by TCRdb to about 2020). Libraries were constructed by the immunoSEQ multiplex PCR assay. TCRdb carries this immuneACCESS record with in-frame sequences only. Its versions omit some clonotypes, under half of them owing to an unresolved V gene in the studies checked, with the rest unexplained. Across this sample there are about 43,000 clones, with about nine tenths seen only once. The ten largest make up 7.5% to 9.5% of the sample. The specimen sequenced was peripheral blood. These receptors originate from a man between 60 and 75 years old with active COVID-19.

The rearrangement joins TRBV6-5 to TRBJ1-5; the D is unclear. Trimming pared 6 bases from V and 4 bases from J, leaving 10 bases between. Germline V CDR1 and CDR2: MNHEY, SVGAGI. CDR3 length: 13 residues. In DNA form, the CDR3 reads TGTGCCAGCAGGACATCTACTAATCAGCCCCAGCATTTT. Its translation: CASRTSTNQPQHF.

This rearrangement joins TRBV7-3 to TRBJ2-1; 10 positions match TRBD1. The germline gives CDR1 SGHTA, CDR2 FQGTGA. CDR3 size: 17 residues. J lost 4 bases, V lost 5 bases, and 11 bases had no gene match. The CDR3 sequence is CASSRGVGQGSYNEQFF. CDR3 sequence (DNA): TGTGCCAGCAGCCGAGGCGTGGGACAGGGGTCTTACAATGAGCAGTTCTTC.

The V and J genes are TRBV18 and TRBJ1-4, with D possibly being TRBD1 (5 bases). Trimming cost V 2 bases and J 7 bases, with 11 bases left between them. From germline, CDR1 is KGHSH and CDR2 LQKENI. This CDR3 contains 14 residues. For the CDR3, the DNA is TGTGCCAGCTCACCAAAAGGGGTGCGTGAAAAACTGTTTTTT. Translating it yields CASSPKGVREKLFF.

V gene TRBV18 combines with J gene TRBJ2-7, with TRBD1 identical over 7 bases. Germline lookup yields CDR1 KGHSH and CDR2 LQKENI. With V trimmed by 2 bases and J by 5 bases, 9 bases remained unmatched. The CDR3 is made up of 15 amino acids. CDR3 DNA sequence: TGTGCCAGCTCACCAGTCCCAGGGGGAAGGGACGAGCAGTACTTC. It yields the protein CASSPVPGGRDEQYF.

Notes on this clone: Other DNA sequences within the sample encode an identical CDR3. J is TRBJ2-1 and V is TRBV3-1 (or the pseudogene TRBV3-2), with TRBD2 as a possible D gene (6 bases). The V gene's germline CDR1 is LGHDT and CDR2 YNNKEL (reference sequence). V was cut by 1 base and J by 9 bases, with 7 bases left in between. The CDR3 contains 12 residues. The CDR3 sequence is CASSQVSGEQFF. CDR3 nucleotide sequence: TGTGCCAGCAGCCAAGTTAGCGGTGAGCAGTTCTTC.